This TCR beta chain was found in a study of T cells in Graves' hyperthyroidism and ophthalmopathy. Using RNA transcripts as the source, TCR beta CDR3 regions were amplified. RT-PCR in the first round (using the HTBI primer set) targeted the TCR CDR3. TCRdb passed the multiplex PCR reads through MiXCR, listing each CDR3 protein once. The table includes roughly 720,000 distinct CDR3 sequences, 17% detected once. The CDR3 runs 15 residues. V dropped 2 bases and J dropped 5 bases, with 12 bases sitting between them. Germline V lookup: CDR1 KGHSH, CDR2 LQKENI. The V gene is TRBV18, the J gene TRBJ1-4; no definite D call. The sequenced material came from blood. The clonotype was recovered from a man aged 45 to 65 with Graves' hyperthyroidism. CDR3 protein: CASSPLDTLNEKLFF. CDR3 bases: TGTGCCAGCTCACCATTAGACACCTTAAATGAAAAACTGTTTTTT.